This record covers a single T cell receptor beta chain. Trimming cost V 4 bases and J 4 bases; bases outside gene matches: 7. The germline CDR1 and CDR2 sequences are LGHDT and YNNKEL (reference sequence). This CDR3 is built from 15 residues. Original handling: A papillary thyroid cancer distant-metastasis classifier was built from CDR3 differences across clinicopathological groups. TCRdb redid the clone calls on the PCR reads using MiXCR. TCRdb, not the original authors, processed these V and J calls. This table holds tens of thousands of clones, roughly a third found once. This entry belongs to a study of metastatic and nonmetastatic thyroid tumors. Study-wide context: Malignant and benign thyroid patients had repertoires compared in peripheral blood and tumor or nodule tissue.

Every patient underwent thyroid surgery untreated. The chain uses TRBV3-1 and TRBJ1-2, with 9 bases matching TRBD1. The sequenced sample consisted of tumor tissue. This sequence originates from a female donor with papillary thyroid cancer or a benign thyroid nodule (not recorded which). Some clones in this sample may be carry-over from other donors' samples. The CDR3 sequence is CASSLPGQGRYGYTF. CDR3 sequence (DNA): TGTGCCAGCAGCCTCCCGGGACAGGGACGCTATGGCTACACCTTC.